By its share, the clone carrying this T cell receptor (beta chain) is medium-sized. Its cognate antigen is unknown. Live CD3+CD8+TCRalphabeta+ cells were sorted into four subsets by PD-1 and/or TIGIT. The data stem from a study of circulating CD8 cells and anti-PD-1 response in melanoma. The CDR3 totals 18 residues. J was trimmed by 4 bases and V by 0 bases; bases with no gene match: 14. The QIAseq Immune Repertoire TCR panel built the libraries from roughly 15 ng of total RNA. Each CDR3 protein gets one entry after TCRdb re-called the reads with MiXCR. The sample comprises some 780 distinct CDR3 sequences, around 4.3% of which are singletons, and about 14% rests with the top ten. Whole-study results and caveats: Expanded sorted subsets were checked for tumor reactivity using peptides.

The V gene is TRBV23-1, the J gene TRBJ2-7, with TRBD1 matching 8 bases. TRBV23-1 is placed among ORFs of uncertain function. This clonotype was obtained from a human donor with melanoma. This sample comprised CD8+ T cells from PBMCs, obtained at baseline or after one month of anti-PD-1 therapy (not recorded which). The chain's CDR3 is CASSQSPPQGQEGYEQYF. DNA for the CDR3: TGCGCCAGCAGTCAATCGCCCCCCCAGGGACAGGAGGGGTACGAGCAGTACTTC.